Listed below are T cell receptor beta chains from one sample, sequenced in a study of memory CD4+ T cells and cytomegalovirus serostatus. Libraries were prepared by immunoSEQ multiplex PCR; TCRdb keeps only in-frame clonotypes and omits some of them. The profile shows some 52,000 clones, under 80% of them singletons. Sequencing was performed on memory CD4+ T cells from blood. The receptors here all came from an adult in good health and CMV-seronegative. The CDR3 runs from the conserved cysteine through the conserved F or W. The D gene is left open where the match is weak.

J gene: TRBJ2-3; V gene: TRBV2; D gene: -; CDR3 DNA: TGTGCCAGAACTCCTATCACAGATACGCAGTATTTT; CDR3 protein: CARTPITDTQYF
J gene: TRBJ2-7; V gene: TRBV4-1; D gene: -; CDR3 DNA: TGCGCCAGCAGACGAGAGCCGACCTACGAGCAGTACTTC; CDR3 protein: CASRREPTYEQYF
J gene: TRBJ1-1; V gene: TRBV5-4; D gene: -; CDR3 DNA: TGTGCCAGCAGCTTGGTCGGGGCGACCGAAGCTTTCTTT; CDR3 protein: CASSLVGATEAFF
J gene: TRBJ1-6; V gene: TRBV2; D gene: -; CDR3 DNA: TGTGCCCGCTCCCGGGGAAATTCACCCCTCCACTTT; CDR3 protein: CARSRGNSPLHF
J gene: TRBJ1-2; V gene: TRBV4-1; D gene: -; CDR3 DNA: TGCGCCAGCAGCCAAGCTTACCTGTATGGCTACACCTTC; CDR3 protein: CASSQAYLYGYTF
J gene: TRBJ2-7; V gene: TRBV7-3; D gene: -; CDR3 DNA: TGTGCCAGCAGCTTAGTGTCTAGCGCCGGCGAGCAGTACTTC; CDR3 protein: CASSLVSSAGEQYF
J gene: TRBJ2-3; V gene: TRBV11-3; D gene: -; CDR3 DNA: TGTGCCAGCAGCTTAGGACAGAGCACAGATACGCAGTATTTT; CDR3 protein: CASSLGQSTDTQYF
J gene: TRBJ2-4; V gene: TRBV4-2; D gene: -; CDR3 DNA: TGTGCCAGCAGCCAAGACTTGAGCTCCGAGGGGGACATTCAGTACTTC; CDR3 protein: CASSQDLSSEGDIQYF
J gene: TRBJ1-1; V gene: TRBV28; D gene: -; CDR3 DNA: TGTGCCAGCAGTTTGCCGGCTGAAGCTTTCTTT; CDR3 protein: CASSLPAEAFF
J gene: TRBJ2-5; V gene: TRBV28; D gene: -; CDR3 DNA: TGTGCCAGCAGTCCCCGCCGGCGACAAGAGACCCAGTACTTC; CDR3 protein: CASSPRRRQETQYF
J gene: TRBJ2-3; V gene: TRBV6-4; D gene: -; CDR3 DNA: TGTGCCAGCAGTGAACAGGGCGCAGATACGCAGTATTTT; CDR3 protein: CASSEQGADTQYF
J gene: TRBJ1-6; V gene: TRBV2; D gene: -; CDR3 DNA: TGTGCCAGCAGTAAACAGAAGGCACCCCTCCACTTT; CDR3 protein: CASSKQKAPLHF
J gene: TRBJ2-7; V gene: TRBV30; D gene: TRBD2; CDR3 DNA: TGTGCCTGGTCCCGGGGGGGGACAACCTACGAGCAGTACTTC; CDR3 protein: CAWSRGGTTYEQYF